The subject of this entry is one T cell receptor (beta chain). This sample stems from a study of T cell responses to AZD1222 COVID-19 vaccine. The CDR3 contains 14 residues. Looked up from germline, CDR1 is LNHDA and CDR2 is SQIVND (reference sequence). V was cut by 1 base and J by 0 bases, with 7 bases left in between. The data were produced by immunoSEQ multiplex PCR, yet TCRdb's version contains in-frame clones alone and is incomplete. The sample shows some 60,000 clones, roughly 87% of them seen only once. The TCR sequence derives from an adult who received the AZD1222 COVID-19 vaccine. Material: peripheral blood, obtained 28 days after the second AZD1222 dose. J is TRBJ2-7 and V is TRBV19; D gene uncertain. The CDR3 loop is CASSIAKSSYEQYF. The CDR3 region has the DNA TGTGCCAGTAGTATAGCAAAGAGCTCCTACGAGCAGTACTTC.